The clone carrying this TCR beta chain was recorded once. Its cognate antigen is unknown. The data were obtained in a study of cytomegalovirus exposure and HLA in healthy donors. Findings and limits, study-wide: Immune exposure was documented only through CMV serostatus. A prior analysis recorded that most TCR beta V segments were productive about 90% or about 30% of the time. A further, later analysis showed that HLA-associated TCR beta chains (compared with equally common others) were more clonally expanded.

The CDR3 spans 16 residues. CDR1 is SGHRS and CDR2 is YFSETQ in the germline V gene. V gave up 4 bases and J gave up 0 bases, with 16 bases separating them. It was with 60 Vbeta and 13 Jbeta primers that the PCR ran. Profiled with immunoSEQ multiplex PCR; TCRdb holds only in-frame clones, not every one. The data hold more than 150,000 clones, with roughly 87% observed a single time. The V gene is TRBV5-1, the J gene TRBJ1-1; unclear D gene. This clonotype originated in a girl less than two years old in good health and CMV-seronegative. The source material was PBMCs. DNA of the CDR3: TGCGCCAGCAGCCCTGGACGAGGGCCAATGAACACTGAAGCTTTCTTT. Translated: CASSPGRGPMNTEAFF.